Presented here are 13 T cell receptor beta chains from one specimen sequenced in a study of blood T cell repertoires in COVID-19. Here immunoSEQ multiplex PCR was the method, and the copy in TCRdb shows in-frame clones only, minus some. The data contain 450,000 to 600,000 clones, about nine tenths of them seen just once; the ten biggest clones take up approximately 0.7%. Sample: PBMCs or T cells enriched from blood (not recorded which). These receptors originate from a woman younger than 35 who had recovered from COVID-19.

The gene calls are TRBV7-2 and TRBJ1-2; D is possibly TRBD1 (5 bases). This CDR3 is 13 amino acids long. Between the trimmed V and J ends, which lost 1 base and 4 bases, there was a span of 7 bases. CDR1 SGHTA and CDR2 FQGNSA come from the germline V gene. The CDR3 is CASSLGGVYGYTF. DNA of the CDR3: TGTGCCAGCAGCTTAGGGGGGGTCTATGGCTACACCTTC. The variable domain in full, with the rest retrieved from reference TRBV7-2 and TRBJ1-2, is GAGVSQSPSNKVTEKGKDVELRCDPISGHTALYWYRQSLGQGLEFLIYFQGNSAPDKSGLPSDRFSAERTGGSVSTLTIQRTQQEDSAVYLCASSLGGVYGYTFGSGTRLTVV.

This chain joins TRBV10-3 and TRBJ1-2, with 9 bases aligning to TRBD1. CDR3 length equals 17 residues. The J segment lost 0 bases and the V segment lost 3 bases, leaving 8 bases of the junction unmatched. CDR1 is ENHRY, CDR2 SYGVKD, per germline. CDR3 DNA sequence: TGTGCCATCAGTGACCCCCCGGGACAGGGATCTAACTATGGCTACACCTTC. Its protein is CAISDPPGQGSNYGYTF.

The chain couples TRBV11-2 to TRBJ1-2; 9 nucleotides agree with TRBD1. The CDR3 is made up of 16 amino acids. Germline assignment: CDR1 SGHAT and CDR2 FQNNGV. V trimming: 5 bases; J trimming: 2 bases; junction bases outside the gene matches: 9. CDR3 protein: CASSHLRDRENYGYTF. The CDR3 DNA is TGTGCCAGCAGCCACCTCCGGGACAGGGAAAACTATGGCTACACCTTC.

V gene TRBV11-2 combines with J gene TRBJ1-2, with 7 positions matching TRBD1. Germline V gene lookup returns CDR1 SGHAT and CDR2 FQNNGV. CDR3 size: 15 residues. V shed 4 bases, J shed 0 bases, and the junction held 5 bases outside the gene matches. CDR3 DNA: TGTGCCAGCAGCTCTTGGGGGACAGCTAACTATGGCTACACCTTC. Amino acids: CASSSWGTANYGYTF.

V usage is TRBV21-1 and J usage is TRBJ2-1; the table's D gene call, TRBD2, was not cross checked with the DNA. TRBV21-1 is recorded as a pseudogene. The CDR3 length is 10 residues. CDR3: CASRRIYEFF. The CDR3 region has the DNA TGTGCCAGCAGGCGGATTTACGAGTTCTTC.

The V and J genes are TRBV3-1 (or the pseudogene TRBV3-2) and TRBJ2-5; 7 bases agree with TRBD1. CDR3 size: 13 residues. The germline CDR1 and CDR2 sequences are LGHDT and YNNKEL (reference sequence). V lost 6 bases to trimming and J lost 2 bases; unmatched junction nucleotides: 3. CDR3 coding DNA: TGTGCCAGCAGTCGACAGGGTCAAGAGACCCAGTACTTC. Translated: CASSRQGQETQYF.

The DNA for the CDR3 is TGCAGTGCTAGGCCCGATCGGGGCTACACCTTC. It encodes CSARPDRGYTF. This rearrangement joins TRBV20-1 to TRBJ1-2; no firm D call. There are 11 residues in the CDR3. Germline V gene data show CDR1 as DFQATT and CDR2 as SNEGSKA (reference sequence). V lost 3 bases, J lost 8 bases, and 10 bases lay in between.

The chain is built from TRBV27 and TRBJ2-3; 7 bases align to TRBD2. The CDR3 extends over 13 amino acids. Trimming removed 5 bases from V and 14 bases from J; junction bases left unmatched: 13. CDR1 and CDR2 (germline): MNHEY, SMNVEV (reference sequence). The CDR3 protein is CASSLRREGGPYF. CDR3 coding DNA: TGTGCCAGCAGTCTCCGGAGGGAGGGAGGGCCGTATTTT.

The gene calls are TRBV2 and TRBJ2-3, with a weak D call TRBD2 (6 bases). The CDR3 extends over 15 amino acids. The germline gives CDR1 SNHLY, CDR2 FYNNEI. The ends were cut back, 6 bases at V and 1 base at J, with 14 bases in the middle. The CDR3 protein is CASRGTGQRTDTQYF. In DNA form, the CDR3 reads TGTGCCAGCAGGGGGACTGGCCAACGCACAGATACGCAGTATTTT.

In its sample, this clone was seen a few times. The V call is TRBV7-6, the J call TRBJ2-2; 7 nucleotides line up with TRBD1. The length of the CDR3 is 15 residues. Losses at the gene ends were 5 bases for V and 4 bases for J; bases not matched to a gene: 7. Germline lookup yields CDR1 SGHVS and CDR2 FNYEAQ. CDR3 loop: CASSASGQTTGELFF. CDR3 nucleotides: TGTGCCAGCAGCGCATCGGGACAGACCACCGGGGAGCTGTTTTTT.

The CDR3 DNA follows: TGTGCCTCCCTCGGCCGACGACTTAGCAATCAGCCCCAGCATTTT. It specifies CASLGRRLSNQPQHF. The V call is TRBV6-5, the J call TRBJ1-5; D not certain. CDR3 length equals 15 residues. Germline CDR1 MNHEY, CDR2 SVGAGI. The V end lost 11 bases, the J end lost 0 bases, and 17 bases lay between the germline ends.

The gene calls are TRBV4-1 and TRBJ1-1, with D perhaps TRBD1 (5 bases). The V gene's germline CDR1 is MGHRA and CDR2 YSYEKL. This CDR3 has 15 amino acids. The ends were cut back, 0 bases at V and 7 bases at J, with 15 bases in the middle. DNA of the CDR3: TGCGCCAGCAGCCAAGACAAGTACAGGCCCGGTGAAGCTTTCTTT. Its protein product is CASSQDKYRPGEAFF.

CDR3 bases: TGTGCCAGCAGACTCTCGACAGGACAGCTAATGAACACTGAAGCTTTCTTT. Encoded protein: CASRLSTGQLMNTEAFF. The chain recombines TRBV2 with TRBJ1-1; a possible D gene is TRBD1 (6 bases). Trimming took 6 bases from V and 0 from J, leaving 20 bases between them. Germline V lookup: CDR1 SNHLY, CDR2 FYNNEI. This CDR3 is built from 17 residues.